This T cell receptor beta chain originates from a study of cytomegalovirus exposure and HLA in healthy donors (dated by TCRdb to 2017 to 2019). With respect to the entire study: In an earlier analysis of 550 to 750 of the donors, 276 Gb of sequence data and some 100 million unique TCR beta sequences from 180 million or so T cells were reported. Roughly 320 gigabases of sequencing data and around 90 million unique TCR sequences made up an early release that covered approximately 700 HLA-typed donors. The genetic ancestry cluster associated with self-reported Caucasian donors included about four fifths of the approximately 430 genotyped donors. The study was designed to test whether signatures of past pathogen exposure could be identified by cataloging public T cell receptors. Using immunosequencing, the study profiled T cell repertoires from roughly 650 subjects and related those repertoires to cytomegalovirus serostatus. Besides the first cohort of approximately 670 subjects, a separate validation cohort made up of 120 different subjects was used. The study combined high-throughput TCR immunosequencing, statistical association of individual TCRs with disease status, and machine learning to predict cytomegalovirus infection status. A later analysis re-analyzed previously published TCR beta repertoires from about 600 donors and added high-resolution HLA genotyping to study TCR occurrence patterns. The later analysis used no new phenotypic data to find candidate immune exposures, relying instead on TCR beta sequences and their occurrence across donors. An earlier analysis of some 500 of the donors applied high-throughput TCR beta sequencing to assess whether each TCR beta V gene segment acted as functional or pseudogenic. Donor age, sex, ethnicity and CMV serostatus were compiled together with the repertoire data. A later genetic analysis used genome-wide SNP genotypes for about three fifths of the 666 donors, treating that subset as a discovery cohort. All discovery cohort repertoires had been generated on a single sequencing platform. HLA typing covered class I and class II loci at four-digit resolution. The number of typed donors differed by locus: about 629-630 for A, B, C, DRB1 and DQB1; approximately 520 for DQA1; around 580 for DPA1; and around 470 for DPB1. Several DR-DQ haplotypes were treated as single units for association and clustering because of strong linkage in the cohort. Among about 390 genotyped donors of the cohort, an average of about 240,000 unique TCR beta nucleotide sequences were sequenced per donor, roughly a sixth of them non-productive.

The cohort comprised several hundred healthy bone marrow donors. At the time of sampling, every cohort member was nominally healthy, though immune exposures that went unrecorded were likely present. The donor was CMV seropositive and belonged to the group of 250 to 300 seropositive cohort members. Each donor provided a peripheral blood sample, and peripheral blood mononuclear cells were used for TCR beta sequencing. Genomic DNA extraction from the blood cell samples was performed with the Qiagen DNeasy Blood Extraction Kit. Beyond this particular receptor, the publication reports: A total of 150 to 200 TCR beta chains were listed by the study as associated with cytomegalovirus. In a later analysis, HLA-associated TCR beta chains were found to be more clonally expanded and to have lower generation probabilities than equally common non-associated chains. The presence/absence analyses assumed that sequencing depth was roughly uniform across donors, and that assumption may not be true. The cohort was sequenced for TCR beta chains only, and without alpha or paired-chain data the features that could be detected were limited. Several of the top co-occurrence clusters appeared to be linked to parvovirus B19, influenza, CMV and Epstein-Barr virus, according to a later analysis. An association between a missense DCLRE1C variant and V-gene and J-gene trimming of TCR beta chains was found in a later genetic analysis and replicated in an independent cohort. Because counts were too low, seventeen rarely observed V segments, including chromosome 9 orphons, were left out of the earlier analysis of 587 of the donors. A later analysis found that most CMV-associated TCR beta chains appeared HLA-restricted, with HLA associations seemingly driven largely by CMV exposure. An earlier analysis of 587 of the donors showed that most TCR beta V segments appeared in productive rearrangements either about 87% or about 30% of the time, which broadly matched IMGT annotations. A few of the identified cytomegalovirus-associated TCR beta chains were confirmed in vitro to be specific for cytomegalovirus antigens. It was suggested by the authors that the approach could potentially be generalized to other disease states and immunological phenotypes. In both the original and validation cohorts, the classifier was reported to diagnose cytomegalovirus status with high specificity and sensitivity. The sequencing pipeline was judged likely to have produced a cluster of highly shared sequence variants as a technical artifact. Because HLA typing was unavailable for some donors at each locus, only the typed subset was used in association tests. A further reported finding was that TCR beta sequences accurately predicted the HLA-A and HLA-B alleles for most subjects in the first cohort. At a false discovery rate of 0.05, a later analysis linked around 17,000 TCR beta sequences to specific HLA alleles. CMV serostatus was the only immune exposure information available for the cohort. Some IMGT-functional V segments, including TRBV6-2 and TRBV6-3, could not be told apart with the 87-base-pair reads, so those segments were excluded. A later genetic analysis reported fewer N-insertions in productive TCRs among donors in an Asian-associated ancestry cluster than the roughly 700-donor mean. Most TCR sequences were observed very rarely across donors, whereas some public TCRs were present in many individuals. When HLA alleles, especially DR and DQ, strongly co-occurred, attributing TCR associations to individual alleles was difficult. According to a later analysis, TCR association rates differed among HLA loci, with DRB1 alleles showing the most associated TCRs and HLA-C alleles showing the fewest. Correlated functional status among segregating V segments might reflect linkage disequilibrium, but an unknown experimental factor could not be ruled out.

The library relied on the immunoSEQ multiplex PCR assay. A mixture of 60 forward primers for TCR Vbeta segments and 13 reverse primers for TCR Jbeta segments was used in the multiplex PCR. The CDR3 region of rearranged TCR beta genes was amplified from genomic DNA with a multiplex PCR assay. The Illumina HiSeq System was used to sequence the amplified TCR beta libraries as 87-base-pair reads. Per the original workflow: A later analysis tallied approximately 87 million unique TCR beta chains across the 700 or so repertoires, and about 10 million of those chains were shared by two or more donors. Raw reads were error-corrected and collapsed into unique sequences with a nearest-neighbor algorithm that merged closely related sequences to remove PCR and sequencing errors. To assign V, D and J gene segments, CDR3 sequences were aligned to IMGT reference sequences. For a sequence to be retained, at least a six-nucleotide match to both a V gene segment and a J gene segment was required. A rearrangement was called productive if the CDR3 had no stop codons and remained in frame with V and J, and every other rearrangement was called non-productive. Following IMGT convention, CDR3 was defined as the stretch from the second conserved V-encoded cysteine up to the conserved J-encoded phenylalanine. The earlier analysis of 500 to 650 of the donors excluded any sequence lacking an unambiguous match to a single V gene segment. In an earlier analysis of several hundred of the donors, V segments were called functional above 56.7% productive rearrangements and were called segregating when the between-donor standard deviation exceeded 5%. A statistical classification framework was built for diagnosing cytomegalovirus status from the catalog of TCR beta chain sequences. A later analysis assigned V and J genes by comparing TCR nucleotide sequences with IMGT/GENE-DB human TR gene sequences. The TCRdist pipeline was used in a later analysis to assign CDR3 sequences and most-parsimonious VDJ recombination scenarios. In a later analysis, every TCR beta chain was defined by the combination of its CDR3 amino acid sequence and its V-gene family, and reads without a unique V-gene family were dropped. To address suspected cross-contamination and a sequencing artifact, a later analysis removed approximately 590 highly shared, low-generation-probability nucleotide sequences. A later analysis calculated a clonal expansion index for each public chain from normalized within-repertoire ranks of inferred template counts. A later analysis computed generation probabilities with a VDJ recombination model fitted to out-of-frame rearrangements, and checked the results against IGoR. A later analysis scored TCR-TCR, TCR-HLA and TCR-CMV co-occurrence with hypergeometric tests, applying a repertoire-size bias correction to TCR pairs. To estimate false discovery rates, a later analysis permuted the HLA or CMV assignments 20 times. In a later analysis, co-occurring TCRs were grouped using DBSCAN, and TCRdist sequence similarity was added for clustering within HLA-allele-positive subsets. Co-occurrence clustering excluded repertoires with fewer than 30,000 or more than 120,000 public chains, plus five with anomalous nucleotide sharing. What TCRdb holds here is the immuneACCESS table cut down to in-frame rearrangements. Part of the clones is not present; checked against another copy, under half of the missing clones reflect an unresolved V gene, and the others are unexplained. That table is the source of V, J and clone size, and D and trimming were worked out from the DNA. The sample table contains 150,000 to 200,000 clones; only one count was recorded for about 80% of them. The top ten constitute about 1.9% of the sample.

This clone was seen a handful of times. The antigen it recognizes is unknown. The input lacks base qualities; no much larger clone sits a single base away. The V end gives up 6 bases and the J end 1 base, leaving 6 bases in the junction not matched to a gene. From the cysteine through the phenylalanine, the CDR3 covers 15 amino acids. The kept DNA is CDR3 alone, 45 bases in frame from the first base. In the germline V gene, CDR1 corresponds to MNHNS and CDR2 to SASEGT. The receptor chain draws on TRBV6-1 and TRBJ2-7, with TRBD1 matching 10 junction bases. The sample comprised PBMCs. The TCR sequence derives from a young woman in good health and CMV-seropositive. The DNA sequence is given as TGTGCCAGCAGACCGGGACAGGGGAGGTCCTACGAGCAGTACTTC. Translation gives CASRPGQGRSYEQYF.